This T cell receptor beta chain originates from a study of T cell responses to AZD1222 COVID-19 vaccine. Using immunoSEQ multiplex PCR, the repertoire was profiled, and TCRdb retains in-frame clones only, with some absent. There are under 250,000 clones in the sample; 85% to 95% occur only once, and roughly 0.99% lies in the top ten. The CDR3 extends over 13 amino acids. Per germline, CDR1 SGHNT and CDR2 YENEEA. Trimming stripped 0 bases from V and 7 bases from J, with 9 bases between. V usage is TRBV11-3 and J usage is TRBJ2-5; D is unclear. This specimen consisted of peripheral blood, obtained on day 0 of MenACWY control vaccination. The clonotype comes from an adult in good health. The DNA of the CDR3 is TGTGCCAGCAGCTTAGATAAACCGGCGACCCAGTACTTC. Protein sequence: CASSLDKPATQYF.